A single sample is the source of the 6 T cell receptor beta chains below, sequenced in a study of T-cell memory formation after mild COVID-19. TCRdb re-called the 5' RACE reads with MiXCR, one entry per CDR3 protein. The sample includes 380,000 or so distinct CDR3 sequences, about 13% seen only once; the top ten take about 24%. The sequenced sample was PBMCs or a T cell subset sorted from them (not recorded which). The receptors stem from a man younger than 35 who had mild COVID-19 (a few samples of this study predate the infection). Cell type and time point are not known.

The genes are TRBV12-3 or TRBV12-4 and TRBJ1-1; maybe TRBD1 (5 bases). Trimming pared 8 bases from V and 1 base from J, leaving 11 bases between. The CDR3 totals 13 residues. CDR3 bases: TGTGCCAGCGGTCATGGGGGGAACACTGAAGCTTTCTTT. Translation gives CASGHGGNTEAFF.

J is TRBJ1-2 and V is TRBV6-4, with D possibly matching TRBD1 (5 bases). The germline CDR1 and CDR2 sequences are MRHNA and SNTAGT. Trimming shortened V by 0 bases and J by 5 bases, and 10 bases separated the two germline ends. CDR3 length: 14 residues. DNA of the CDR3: TGTGCCAGCAGTGACTCTGGGGCAGGATATGGCTACACCTTC. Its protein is CASSDSGAGYGYTF.

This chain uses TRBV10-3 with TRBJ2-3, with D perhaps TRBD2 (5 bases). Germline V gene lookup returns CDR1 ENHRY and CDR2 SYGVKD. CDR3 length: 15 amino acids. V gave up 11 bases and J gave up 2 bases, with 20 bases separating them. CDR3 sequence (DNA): TGTGCCGCCCGGAGCGCGGGCCTACCCACAGATACGCAGTATTTT. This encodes CAARSAGLPTDTQYF.

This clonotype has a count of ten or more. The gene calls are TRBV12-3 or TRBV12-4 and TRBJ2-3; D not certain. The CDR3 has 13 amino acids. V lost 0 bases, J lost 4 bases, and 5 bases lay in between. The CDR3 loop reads CASSLAASDTQYF. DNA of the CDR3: TGTGCCAGCAGTTTAGCAGCCTCAGATACGCAGTATTTT.

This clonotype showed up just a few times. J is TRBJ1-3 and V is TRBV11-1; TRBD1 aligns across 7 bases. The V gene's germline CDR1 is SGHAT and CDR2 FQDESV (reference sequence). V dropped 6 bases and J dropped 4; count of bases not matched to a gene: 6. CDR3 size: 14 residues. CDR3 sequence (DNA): TGTGCCAGCAGACAACAGGGGACGGGAAACACCATATATTTT. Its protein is CASRQQGTGNTIYF.

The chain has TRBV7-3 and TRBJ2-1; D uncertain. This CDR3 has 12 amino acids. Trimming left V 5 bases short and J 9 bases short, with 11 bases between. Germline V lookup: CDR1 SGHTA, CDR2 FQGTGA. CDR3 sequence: CASSLGLSEQFF. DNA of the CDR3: TGTGCCAGCAGCCTAGGGTTGAGTGAGCAGTTCTTC.